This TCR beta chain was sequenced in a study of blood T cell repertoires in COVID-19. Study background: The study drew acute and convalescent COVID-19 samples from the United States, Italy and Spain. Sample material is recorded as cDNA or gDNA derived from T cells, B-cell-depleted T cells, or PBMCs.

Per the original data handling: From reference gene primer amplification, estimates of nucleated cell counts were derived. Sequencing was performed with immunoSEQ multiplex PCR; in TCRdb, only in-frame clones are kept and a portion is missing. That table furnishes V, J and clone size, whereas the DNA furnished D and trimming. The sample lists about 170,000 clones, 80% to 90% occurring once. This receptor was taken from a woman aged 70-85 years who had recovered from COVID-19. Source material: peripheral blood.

CDR3 sequence reads: CASSLEGRVGTEAFF. Here the CDR3 DNA reads TGCGCCAGCAGCTTGGAGGGCAGGGTGGGCACTGAAGCTTTCTTT. This sequence joins TRBV5-1 and TRBJ1-1; D perhaps matches TRBD1 (5 bases). This CDR3 contains 15 residues. V lost 0 bases and J 4 bases, leaving 13 bases between the germline ends. Germline-derived CDR1 and CDR2 are SGHRS and YFSETQ. Full variable domain (missing parts from reference TRBV5-1 and TRBJ1-1): KAGVTQTPRYLIKTRGQQVTLSCSPISGHRSVSWYQQTPGQGLQFLFEYFSETQRNKGNFPGRFSGRQFSNSRSEMNVSTLELGDSALYLCASSLEGRVGTEAFFGQGTRLTVV.